The 29 T cell receptor beta chains presented below share a single source sample, sequenced in a study of T-cell memory formation after mild COVID-19. TCRdb analysed the 5' RACE reads with MiXCR anew, one entry per CDR3 protein. The sample lists about 130,000 distinct CDR3 sequences; about 17% were seen once. Input material: PBMCs or a T cell subset sorted from them (not recorded which). Source of these receptors: a man aged 18 to 30 who had mild COVID-19 (a few samples of this study predate the infection). Cell type and time point are not known.

The chain is built from TRBV4-2 and TRBJ1-1; weak D call: TRBD1 (5 bases). This CDR3 is 16 amino acids long. Germline-derived CDR1 and CDR2 are LGHNA and YNFKEQ. With 3 bases removed from V and 3 bases from J, the gap between germline ends came to 17 bases. CDR3 region: CASSQTIREGYTEAFF. CDR3 DNA sequence: TGTGCCAGCAGCCAGACTATACGTGAGGGGTACACTGAAGCTTTCTTT.

The chain joins TRBV7-8 to TRBJ2-5; 14 nucleotides agree with TRBD2. From germline, CDR1 is SGHVS and CDR2 FQNEAQ. The CDR3 totals 16 residues. Trimming at V came to 5 bases and at J to 5 bases, leaving 7 bases not matched to a gene. CDR3 sequence (DNA): TGTGCCAGCAGCCCAGGGACTAGCGGGGGTCGCGAGACCCAGTACTTC. This codes for CASSPGTSGGRETQYF.

This clonotype was picked up a small number of times. The J gene is TRBJ2-5, the V gene TRBV24-1; tentatively, D is TRBD2 (5 bases). Germline CDR1 reads KGHDR; CDR2 reads SFDVKD. V shed 1 base and J shed 4 bases, with 12 bases lying between them. The CDR3 has 15 amino acids. Written as DNA, the CDR3 is TGTGCCACCAGTGATTTAGGAGCGGAAGGAGAGACCCAGTACTTC. It specifies CATSDLGAEGETQYF.

The chain recombines TRBV6-6 with TRBJ2-1; perhaps TRBD2 as D (5 bases). Germline CDR1 and CDR2: MNHNY and SVGAGI (reference sequence). This CDR3 is built from 13 residues. V lost 4 bases and J lost 9, with 13 bases in between. CDR3 protein: CASSSAGFGEQFF. The CDR3 DNA sequence: TGTGCCAGCAGTTCCGCGGGTTTCGGTGAGCAGTTCTTC.

There are a few counts of this clonotype. The J gene is TRBJ2-2, the V gene TRBV12-3 or TRBV12-4; D unresolved. There are 12 residues in the CDR3. V was pared by 7 bases and J by 1 base, with 4 bases between. DNA for the CDR3: TGTGCCAGCAAGCGGAACACCGGGGAGCTGTTTTTT. The encoded protein is CASKRNTGELFF.

This clonotype was recorded once. The J gene is TRBJ1-1, the V gene TRBV4-3; unclear D gene. Trimming cost V 6 bases and J 3 bases, with 11 bases left between them. CDR3 size: 13 residues. Germline CDR1 is LGHNA and CDR2 is YSLEER. CDR3 bases: TGCGCCAGCAGATATGGGATGGACACTGAAGCTTTCTTT. Translation: CASRYGMDTEAFF.

The V and J genes are TRBV20-1 and TRBJ1-6, with 8 nucleotides matching TRBD1. This CDR3 is built from 12 residues. CDR1 and CDR2 (germline): DFQATT, SNEGSKA (reference sequence). V was pared by 6 bases and J by 7 bases, with 2 bases of the junction left unmatched. CDR3 region: CSARTGNSPLHF. For the CDR3, the DNA is TGCAGTGCGCGGACAGGGAATTCACCCCTCCACTTT.

The rearrangement joins TRBV11-3 to TRBJ2-1; D is unresolved. Trimming shortened V by 0 bases and J by 12 bases, and 9 bases separated the two germline ends. The V gene's germline CDR1 is SGHNT and CDR2 YENEEA. There are 12 residues in the CDR3. The CDR3 is CASSLDPSGQFF. Here the CDR3 DNA reads TGTGCCAGCAGCTTAGATCCCTCTGGGCAGTTCTTC. Filled out from reference TRBV11-3 and TRBJ2-1, the complete variable domain reads EAGVVQSPRYKIIEKKQPVAFWCNPISGHNTLYWYLQNLGQGPELLIRYENEEAVDDSQLPKDRFSAERLKGVDSTLKIQPAELGDSAVYLCASSLDPSGQFFGPGTRLTVL.

This clonotype has a handful of counts. The rearrangement joins TRBV12-3 or TRBV12-4 to TRBJ2-3; 9 bases agree with TRBD2. The CDR3 length is 17 residues. V lost 0 bases and J lost 7; bases outside the gene matches: 11. The CDR3 DNA reads as TGTGCCAGCAGTTTAGCGCGGGGGGCTAGCGGGGCCAATACGCAGTATTTT. Encoded protein: CASSLARGASGANTQYF.

This clonotype was seen a few times. This rearrangement joins TRBV7-2 to TRBJ1-6; D may be TRBD1 (5 bases). The germline gives CDR1 SGHTA, CDR2 FQGNSA. This CDR3 has 19 amino acids. The V end lost 3 bases, the J end lost 0 bases, and 18 bases lay between the germline ends. The CDR3 loop reads CASSFGGYLTSSYNSPLHF. CDR3 DNA sequence: TGTGCCAGCAGCTTCGGGGGTTACTTAACGAGCTCCTATAATTCACCCCTCCACTTT.

The chain recombines TRBV10-3 with TRBJ2-2; D is possibly TRBD1 or TRBD2 (6 bases each). Trimming cost V 6 bases and J 5 bases, with 13 bases left between them. Germline V lookup: CDR1 ENHRY, CDR2 SYGVKD. This CDR3 contains 14 residues. CDR3 sequence (DNA): TGTGCCATCAGCGAACAAGGGGGGACCGGGGAGCTGTTTTTT. It translates to CAISEQGGTGELFF.

The rearrangement joins TRBV29-1 to TRBJ1-1; D call uncertain. CDR3 length: 14 amino acids. Trimming pared 2 bases from V and 1 base from J, leaving 11 bases between. CDR1 and CDR2 from the germline V gene are SQVTM and ANQGSEA. CDR3 sequence (DNA): TGCAGCGTTGAATTGCTAGTGCCGAACACTGAAGCTTTCTTT. This gives the protein CSVELLVPNTEAFF.

The V gene is TRBV24-1, the J gene TRBJ1-1; D unclear. CDR1 and CDR2 (germline): KGHDR, SFDVKD. The CDR3 is 14 amino acids. Deletions cut 3 bases from V and 1 base from J, with 8 bases between. The DNA for the CDR3 is TGTGCCACCAGTGATCCCCCACCGAACACTGAAGCTTTCTTT. It codes for CATSDPPPNTEAFF.

This clonotype was detected many times. The chain uses TRBV6-5 and TRBJ2-3, with a weak D call TRBD1 (5 bases). This CDR3 has 13 residues. CDR1 is MNHEY and CDR2 is SVGAGI in the germline V gene. Between the trimmed V and J ends, which lost 6 bases and 3 bases, there was a span of 10 bases. The CDR3 region has the DNA TGTGCCAGCAGGGTGACAGATACAGATACGCAGTATTTT. This sequence encodes CASRVTDTDTQYF.

CDR3: CASSLVPGAVQETQYF. The CDR3 region has the DNA TGTGCCAGCAGCTTAGTGCCGGGGGCCGTTCAAGAGACCCAGTACTTC. The gene calls are TRBV7-2 and TRBJ2-5; D might be TRBD1 or TRBD2, each matching 6 bases. Trimming pared 1 base from V and 2 bases from J, leaving 14 bases between. Germline values: CDR1 SGHTA, CDR2 FQGNSA. The CDR3 consists of 16 residues.

The table lists this clonotype with many counts. The chain links TRBV6-1 to TRBJ2-3; 8 bases map to TRBD2. The CDR3 sequence is 16 residues long. Looked up from germline, CDR1 is MNHNS and CDR2 is SASEGT. V shed 7 bases and J 2 bases; nucleotides not matched to a gene: 11. The CDR3 coding sequence is TGTGCCAGCACCATCGGCTTAGCGGGGCCCACAGATACGCAGTATTTT. This codes for CASTIGLAGPTDTQYF.

J is TRBJ2-6 and V is TRBV6-5; 9 bases align to TRBD1. Germline CDR1 MNHEY, CDR2 SVGAGI. V shed 4 bases, J shed 0 bases, and the junction held 7 bases outside the gene matches. There are 18 residues in the CDR3. The CDR3 bases are TGTGCCAGCAGTTTCCAGGGACAGGGCCTCTCTGGGGCCAACGTCCTGACTTTC. Translating gives CASSFQGQGLSGANVLTF.

This chain uses TRBV5-1 with TRBJ2-5; 14 positions agree with TRBD2. The CDR3 has 17 residues. Germline values: CDR1 SGHRS, CDR2 YFSETQ. Trimming cost V 0 bases and J 5 bases; bases outside gene matches: 6. CDR3 amino acids: CASSLVGTSGSGETQYF. CDR3 DNA sequence: TGCGCCAGCAGCTTGGTCGGGACTAGCGGGAGCGGGGAGACCCAGTACTTC.

The rearrangement links TRBV19 to TRBJ2-2; D unresolved. Germline CDR1 and CDR2: LNHDA and SQIVND (reference sequence). The CDR3 is 12 amino acids. Trimming stripped 6 bases from V and 6 bases from J, with 8 bases between. The DNA of the CDR3 is TGTGCCAGTAGCCCCTTACCCGGGGAGCTGTTTTTT. This codes for CASSPLPGELFF.

This clonotype was seen once. This chain links TRBV12-3 or TRBV12-4 with TRBJ1-1, with D perhaps matching TRBD1 (5 bases). This CDR3 comprises 15 residues. V was cut by 5 bases and J by 4 bases, with 17 bases left in between. The CDR3 reads CASSPSWDAGTEAFF. The CDR3 DNA is TGTGCCAGCAGTCCCTCTTGGGACGCGGGCACTGAAGCTTTCTTT.

The chain combines TRBV24-1 with TRBJ2-2, with 7 bases lining up with TRBD1. This CDR3 is built from 15 residues. V was clipped by 4 bases and J by 5 bases; unmatched bases: 6. CDR1 and CDR2 (germline): KGHDR, SFDVKD. The CDR3 here is CATSDPRTGTGELFF. CDR3 sequence (DNA): TGTGCCACCAGTGACCCTAGGACAGGAACCGGGGAGCTGTTTTTT.

This clonotype has only a few counts. The rearrangement joins TRBV12-3 or TRBV12-4 to TRBJ2-7, with TRBD2 identical over 8 bases. V was pared by 8 bases and J by 0 bases, with 6 bases of the junction left unmatched. The CDR3 extends over 14 amino acids. Here the CDR3 reads CASSFGGASYEQYV. The CDR3 bases are TGTGCCAGCTCCTTCGGGGGGGCCTCCTACGAGCAGTACGTC.

V gene TRBV5-1 combines with J gene TRBJ2-1; no definite D call. V was cut by 4 bases and J by 9 bases, with 20 bases left in between. This CDR3 contains 15 residues. Per the germline V gene, CDR1 is SGHRS and CDR2 is YFSETQ. DNA for the CDR3: TGCGCCAGCAGCCCCATGGTCCTTGTCGGTCCTGAGCAGTTCTTC. The encoded protein is CASSPMVLVGPEQFF.

The chain has TRBV6-2 or TRBV6-3 and TRBJ1-2; D ambiguous. The CDR3 has 13 residues. From germline, CDR1 is MNHEY and CDR2 SVGEGT. V lost 6 bases to trimming and J lost 3 bases, with 11 bases between them. CDR3 sequence (DNA): TGTGCCAGCAGAGTCTCGTTGGACTATGGCTACACCTTC. It specifies CASRVSLDYGYTF.

The chain is built from TRBV24-1 and TRBJ2-5; D is undetermined. The CDR3 length is 12 residues. V was cut by 2 bases and J by 2 bases, with 2 bases left in between. CDR1 is KGHDR, CDR2 SFDVKD, per germline. CDR3 nucleotide sequence: TGTGCCACCAGTGATTATCAAGAGACCCAGTACTTC. Its protein product is CATSDYQETQYF.

V gene TRBV5-1 combines with J gene TRBJ1-1; D gene uncertain. In germline, CDR1 is SGHRS, CDR2 YFSETQ. V lost 0 bases to trimming and J lost 3 bases, with 12 bases between them. This CDR3 is built from 15 residues. The CDR3 bases are TGCGCCAGCAGCTTGGAAGGGAATCAATACACTGAAGCTTTCTTT. Its protein product is CASSLEGNQYTEAFF.

The chain carries TRBV12-3 or TRBV12-4 and TRBJ2-1, with unresolved D. Trimming cost V 5 bases and J 8 bases, with 7 bases left between them. The CDR3 sequence is 11 residues long. The CDR3 DNA reads TGTGCCAGCAGTATGAATTATGAGCAGTTCTTC. This translates into CASSMNYEQFF.

The rearrangement links TRBV14 to TRBJ2-1, with 12 bases that match TRBD2. Germline V gene sequence: CDR1 SGHDN, CDR2 FVKESK. The CDR3 is 19 amino acids. V trimming: 4 bases; J trimming: 2 bases; junction bases outside the gene matches: 12. The CDR3, as DNA: TGTGCCAGCAGCCGCCGACTAGCGGGGGCGTCGGATCCCTACAATGAGCAGTTCTTC. Residues: CASSRRLAGASDPYNEQFF.

The sample holds a few counts of this clonotype. This rearrangement joins TRBV12-3 or TRBV12-4 to TRBJ2-3, with 7 bases matching TRBD1. The CDR3 length is 14 residues. V lost 6 bases, J lost 10 bases, and 13 bases stayed unmatched. The CDR3 loop reads CASRPGQSLPSQYF. The CDR3 nucleotides are TGTGCCAGCAGACCGGGACAGAGCCTTCCGTCGCAGTATTTT.